A single TCR beta chain is shown here with its context. The germline CDR1 and CDR2 sequences are SEHNR and FQNEAQ (reference sequence). Deletions cut 1 base from V and 4 bases from J, with 6 bases between. This CDR3 comprises 13 residues. The data derive from a study of cytomegalovirus exposure and HLA in healthy donors. Generated by immunoSEQ multiplex PCR, the TCRdb table keeps only in-frame clones and is missing some. The sample has about 160,000 clones; less than 90% are singletons. The rearrangement uses TRBV7-9 and TRBJ2-3; no clear D gene. The sequence was collected from a woman in her twenties or thirties in good health and CMV-seronegative. Sequenced material: PBMCs. The CDR3 here is CASSLGLSDTQYF. CDR3 bases: TGTGCCAGCAGCTTAGGTCTCTCAGATACGCAGTATTTT.